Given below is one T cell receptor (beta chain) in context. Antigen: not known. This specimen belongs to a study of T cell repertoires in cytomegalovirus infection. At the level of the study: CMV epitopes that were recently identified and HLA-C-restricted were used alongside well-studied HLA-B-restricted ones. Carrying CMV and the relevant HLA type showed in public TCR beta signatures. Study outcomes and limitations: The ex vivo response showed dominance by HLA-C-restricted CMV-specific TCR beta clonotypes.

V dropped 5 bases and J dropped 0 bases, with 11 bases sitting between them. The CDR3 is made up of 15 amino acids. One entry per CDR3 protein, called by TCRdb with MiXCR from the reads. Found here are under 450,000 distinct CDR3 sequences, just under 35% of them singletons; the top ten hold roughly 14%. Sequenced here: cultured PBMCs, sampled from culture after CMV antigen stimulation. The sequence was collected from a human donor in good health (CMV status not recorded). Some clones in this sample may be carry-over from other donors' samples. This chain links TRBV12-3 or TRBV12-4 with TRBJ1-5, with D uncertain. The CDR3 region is CASSRTDDSNQPQHF. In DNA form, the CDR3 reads TGTGCCAGCAGTCGGACGGACGATAGCAATCAGCCCCAGCATTTT.